This is a list of T cell receptor beta chains from one sample in a study of metastatic and nonmetastatic thyroid tumors. TCRdb re-called clones from the PCR reads using MiXCR. The sample holds tens of thousands of clones, 19% seen once. What was sequenced was blood. The source of these receptors is a female donor with papillary thyroid cancer or a benign thyroid nodule (not recorded which). Some clones in this sample may be carry-over from other donors' samples. The CDR3 runs from the conserved cysteine through the conserved F or W. Fields, in order: J gene, D gene, clone size, V gene, CDR3 protein, CDR3 DNA. D genes are given only for firm matches. A clone size is listed for some rows: how often the clone was seen (once, few, many), or a class if it is expanded.

>TRBJ1-5|TRBD1|NA|TRBV6-1
CAIGSPDRECEPQHF
TGTGCCATCGGCTCCCCCGACAGGGAGTGCGAGCCCCAGCATTTT
>TRBJ2-5|NA|many|TRBV20-1
CSVPDLGKTQYF
TGCAGTGTTCCGGATCTAGGGAAGACCCAGTACTTC
>TRBJ2-5|NA|many|TRBV27
CASSYQETQYF
TGTGCCAGCAGTTACCAAGAGACCCAGTACTTC
>TRBJ2-3|NA|many|TRBV11-3
CASSLGGTTDTQYF
TGTGCCAGCAGCTTAGGGGGTACCACAGATACGCAGTATTTT
>TRBJ2-2|NA|NA|TRBV6-9
CASSYWNTGELFF
TGTGCCAGCAGCTATTGGAACACCGGGGAGCTGTTTTTT
>TRBJ2-7|NA|many|TRBV5-5
CASSPGYEQYF
TGTGCCAGCAGCCCGGGGTACGAGCAGTACTTC
>TRBJ1-2|NA|NA|TRBV30
CAWSRLNRDGGYTF
TGTGCCTGGAGTCGACTTAACAGGGATGGTGGCTACACCTTC
>TRBJ2-3|TRBD2|once|TRBV4-2
CASSPQRGGRRNTTDTQYF
TGTGCCAGCAGCCCCCAGCGGGGGGGCCGCCGTAACACCACAGATACGCAGTATTTT
>TRBJ2-7|TRBD1|NA|TRBV28
CASRDPGQGYEQYF
TGTGCCAGCAGGGACCCGGGACAGGGGTACGAGCAGTACTTC
>TRBJ1-5|NA|many|TRBV4-1
CASSPDIYNQPQHF
TGCGCCAGCAGCCCGGACATCTACAATCAGCCCCAGCATTTT
>TRBJ2-7|NA|NA|TRBV12-3/TRBV12-4
CATSLYEQYF
TGTGCCACCAGTTTGTACGAGCAGTACTTC
>TRBJ1-2|NA|few|TRBV6-1
CASSGIELANYGYTF
TGTGCCAGCAGTGGGATCGAGTTAGCTAACTATGGCTACACCTTC
>TRBJ1-2|NA|few|TRBV6-1
CASTLLGYTF
TGTGCCAGCACACTCCTTGGGTACACCTTC
>TRBJ1-1|NA|many|TRBV20-1
CRARGETEAFF
TGCAGAGCTAGAGGGGAGACTGAAGCTTTCTTT
>TRBJ2-5|NA|once|TRBV30
CAREGEEGETQYF
TGTGCCCGCGAGGGTGAGGAGGGGGAGACCCAGTACTTC